A selection of T cell receptor beta chains follows, all from one sample in a study of T cell repertoires in cytomegalovirus infection. Their antigen targets remain unknown. TCRdb recomputed calls from the reads with MiXCR, one row per CDR3 protein. The sample lists around 900,000 distinct CDR3 sequences; approximately 31% were seen once. Here the sequenced sample was cultured CD8+ T cells from PBMCs, taken from culture after CMV antigen stimulation. The source is a human donor in good health (CMV status not recorded). Some clones in this sample may be carry-over from other donors' samples. CDR3s include the opening cysteine and the closing phenylalanine or tryptophan. The order of the fields is J gene, clone size, V gene, D gene, CDR3 length, CDR3 protein. A D gene is named only where the DNA matches it firmly. Expanded clones get a size class; other rows say once, few or many, or leave the size out.

TRBJ2-2,NA,TRBV29-1,TRBD2,16,CSVEETSGGANGELFF
TRBJ1-1,NA,TRBV6-5,NA,13,CVSSSGHPNEAFF
TRBJ1-1,few,TRBV25-1,NA,13,CASSEGKNTEAFF
TRBJ1-6,few,TRBV7-4,NA,14,CASSRPGAISPLHF
TRBJ2-1,NA,TRBV13,TRBD2,16,CASSSWTSGGLNEQFF
TRBJ2-1,NA,TRBV19,NA,14,CASKDKGTRREQFF
TRBJ2-3,NA,TRBV5-4,NA,13,CASSLVPSDTQYF
TRBJ1-2,NA,TRBV12-3/TRBV12-4,NA,14,CASSLAHGSYGYTF
TRBJ2-1,once,TRBV18,TRBD2,20,CASSPSFRSNLAGGYNEQFF
TRBJ2-3,NA,TRBV4-3,TRBD1,19,CASSQTGGGTSSSTDTQYF
TRBJ1-2,few,TRBV13,NA,14,CASSPETETYGYTF
TRBJ2-1,few,TRBV6-1,TRBD1,18,CASSELPGQGALDNEQFF
TRBJ1-1,few,TRBV11-2,NA,13,CASSPLRDTEAFF
TRBJ1-1,NA,TRBV2,NA,15,CASSATGLGDTEAFF
TRBJ1-1,NA,TRBV11-3,TRBD1,15,CASSPGTGVFTEAFF
TRBJ2-5,many,TRBV7-2,NA,13,CASSLSPVETQYF
TRBJ1-1,NA,TRBV27,NA,14,CASSDPGWNTEAFF
TRBJ2-7,few,TRBV7-9,NA,13,CASLRTASYEQYF
TRBJ1-2,NA,TRBV20-1,NA,13,CSASPYQADGYTF
TRBJ2-7,few,TRBV27,NA,14,CASSLSTGTGEQYF
TRBJ1-5,many,TRBV7-2,NA,14,CASSLTGVGRPQHF
TRBJ2-1,many,TRBV7-6,NA,15,CASSSPGPYYNEQFF
TRBJ2-1,few,TRBV28,NA,14,CASSLVERYNEQFF
TRBJ1-5,many,TRBV10-3,NA,13,CAITQEGNQPQHF
TRBJ1-6,NA,TRBV20-1,NA,12,CSARVGGSPLHF
TRBJ2-1,NA,TRBV14,TRBD2,15,CASSPLGLAGEGQFF
TRBJ2-2,NA,TRBV6-2/TRBV6-3,NA,11,CASSPLWELFF
TRBJ1-5,few,TRBV20-1,NA,12,CSARDHNQPQHF
TRBJ2-3,NA,TRBV6-6,TRBD2,18,CASGSLAGGGTSTDTQYF
TRBJ2-1,NA,TRBV7-9,TRBD2,15,CASSWERGGSNEQFF
TRBJ2-1,few,TRBV12-5,TRBD2,15,CASAHPAAGGNEQFF
TRBJ2-1,few,TRBV29-1,NA,13,CSVEVQGPHEQFF
TRBJ2-5,NA,TRBV7-4,TRBD2,15,CASTASGAFQETQYF
TRBJ2-1,NA,TRBV6-6,TRBD2,15,CASTPTSGGVSEQFF
TRBJ1-1,NA,TRBV28,NA,14,CASSLSGQPTEAFF
TRBJ1-6,many,TRBV27,NA,17,CASSLVQTGTYNSPLHF
TRBJ1-1,few,TRBV7-2,NA,12,CASSFQVTEAFF
TRBJ2-1,few,TRBV3-1,NA,18,CASSVKGNPYASYNEQFF
TRBJ2-1,few,TRBV4-1,TRBD1,16,CASSLTGGDRYNEQFF
TRBJ1-2,few,TRBV18,TRBD1,17,CASSPPEDRPSPPGYTF
TRBJ2-7,once,TRBV27,TRBD1,14,CASGGQGTPYEQYF
TRBJ1-2,NA,TRBV6-1,TRBD1,12,CASLTGGFGYTF
TRBJ1-1,few,TRBV19,NA,15,CASSIAGQENTEAFF
TRBJ1-2,many,TRBV7-2,NA,17,CASSPIASLDKRYGYTF
TRBJ2-1,few,TRBV4-1,NA,16,CASSQVSGVLYNEQFF
TRBJ2-3,NA,TRBV19,NA,16,CASSLQGIWSTDTQYF
TRBJ1-1,NA,TRBV6-2/TRBV6-3,NA,12,CASSYSTDEAFF
TRBJ1-5,few,TRBV6-2/TRBV6-3,NA,14,CASRPDRTNQPQHF
TRBJ2-7,few,TRBV12-3/TRBV12-4,TRBD2,16,CASSPFLAGGVYEQYF
TRBJ2-3,NA,TRBV10-3,TRBD2,18,CAISVHLASGGLTDTQYF
TRBJ1-2,once,TRBV20-1,TRBD1,13,CSASREGAYGYTF
TRBJ2-3,NA,TRBV7-3,TRBD1,15,CASSPDGTVADTQYF
TRBJ1-1,NA,TRBV6-2/TRBV6-3,TRBD1,18,CASSYEVSGTGWNTEAFF
TRBJ2-7,NA,TRBV4-1,TRBD1,14,CASSQPGQAYEQYF
TRBJ2-1,NA,TRBV27,NA,14,CASSPGDWVNEQFF